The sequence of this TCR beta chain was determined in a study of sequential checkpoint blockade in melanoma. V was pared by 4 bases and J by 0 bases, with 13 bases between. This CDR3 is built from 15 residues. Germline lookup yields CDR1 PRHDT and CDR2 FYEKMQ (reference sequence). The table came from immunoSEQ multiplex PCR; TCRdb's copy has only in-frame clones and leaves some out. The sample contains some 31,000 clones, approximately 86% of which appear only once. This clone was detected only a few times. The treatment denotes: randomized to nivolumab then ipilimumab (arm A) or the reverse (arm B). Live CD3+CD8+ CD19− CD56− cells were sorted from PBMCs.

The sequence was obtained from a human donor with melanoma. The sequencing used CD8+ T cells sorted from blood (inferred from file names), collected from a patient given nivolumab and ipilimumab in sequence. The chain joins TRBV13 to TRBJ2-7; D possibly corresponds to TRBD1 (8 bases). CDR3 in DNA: TGTGCCAGCAGCTACAGGGGGGGAAGCTCCTACGAGCAGTACTTC. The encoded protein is CASSYRGGSSYEQYF.